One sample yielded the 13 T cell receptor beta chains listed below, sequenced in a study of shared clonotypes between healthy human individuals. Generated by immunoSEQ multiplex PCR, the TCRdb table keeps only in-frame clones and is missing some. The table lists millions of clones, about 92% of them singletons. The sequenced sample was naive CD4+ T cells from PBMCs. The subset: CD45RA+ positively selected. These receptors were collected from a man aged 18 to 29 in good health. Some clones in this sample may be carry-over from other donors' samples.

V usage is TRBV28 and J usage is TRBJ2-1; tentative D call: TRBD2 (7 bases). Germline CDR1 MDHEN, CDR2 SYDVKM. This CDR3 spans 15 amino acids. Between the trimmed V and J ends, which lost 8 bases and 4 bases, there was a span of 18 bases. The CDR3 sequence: CASALRGGAYNEQFF. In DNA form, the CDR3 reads TGTGCCAGCGCCCTCCGAGGGGGGGCTTACAATGAGCAGTTCTTC. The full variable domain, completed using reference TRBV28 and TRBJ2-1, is DVKVTQSSRYLVKRTGEKVFLECVQDMDHENMFWYRQDPGLGLRLIYFSYDVKMKEKGDIPEGYSVSREKKERFSLILESASTNQTSMYLCASALRGGAYNEQFFGPGTRLTVL.

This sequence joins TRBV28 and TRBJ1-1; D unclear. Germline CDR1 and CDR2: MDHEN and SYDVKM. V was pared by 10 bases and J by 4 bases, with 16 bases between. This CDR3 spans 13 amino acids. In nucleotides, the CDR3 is TGTGCCATCGCCCCGTTGCGCCTCACTGAAGCTTTCTTT. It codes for CAIAPLRLTEAFF.

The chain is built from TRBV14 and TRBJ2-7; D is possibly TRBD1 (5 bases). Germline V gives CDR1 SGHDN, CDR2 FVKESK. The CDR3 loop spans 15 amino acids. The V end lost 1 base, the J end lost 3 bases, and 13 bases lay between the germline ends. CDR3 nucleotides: TGTGCCAGCAGCCAAGGGACCGACAGTTACTACGAGCAGTACTTC. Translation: CASSQGTDSYYEQYF.

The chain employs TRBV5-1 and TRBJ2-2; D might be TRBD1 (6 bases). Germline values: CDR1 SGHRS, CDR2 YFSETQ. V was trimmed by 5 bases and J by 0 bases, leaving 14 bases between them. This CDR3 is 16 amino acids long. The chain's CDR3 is CASRAPGQPNTGELFF. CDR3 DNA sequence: TGCGCCAGCAGGGCCCCGGGACAACCGAACACCGGGGAGCTGTTTTTT.

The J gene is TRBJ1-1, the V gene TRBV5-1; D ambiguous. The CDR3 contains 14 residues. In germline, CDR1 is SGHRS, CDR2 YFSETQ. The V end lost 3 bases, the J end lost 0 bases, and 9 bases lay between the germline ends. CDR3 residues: CASSSRFMNTEAFF. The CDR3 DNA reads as TGCGCCAGCAGCTCCAGATTTATGAACACTGAAGCTTTCTTT.

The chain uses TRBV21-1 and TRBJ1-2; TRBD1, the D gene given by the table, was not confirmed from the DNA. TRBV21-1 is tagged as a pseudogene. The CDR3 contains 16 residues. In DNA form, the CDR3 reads TGTGCCAGCAGCAAAGGGGGAAGGGGGCGAGACTATGGCTACACCTTC. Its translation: CASSKGGRGRDYGYTF.

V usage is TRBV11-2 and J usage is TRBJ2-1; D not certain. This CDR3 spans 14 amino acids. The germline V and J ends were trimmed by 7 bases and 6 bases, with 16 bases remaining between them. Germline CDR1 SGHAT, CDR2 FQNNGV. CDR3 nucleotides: TGTGCCAGCACCCCAGCGCGAAATTTCAATGAGCAGTTCTTC. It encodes CASTPARNFNEQFF.

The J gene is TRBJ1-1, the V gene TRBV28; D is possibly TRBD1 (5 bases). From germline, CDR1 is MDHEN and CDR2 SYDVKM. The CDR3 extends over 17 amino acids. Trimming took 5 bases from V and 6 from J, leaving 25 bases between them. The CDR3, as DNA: TGTGCCAGCAGTCTAGGAGCAGGGAGGTATATTAGTGCTGAAGCTTTCTTT. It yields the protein CASSLGAGRYISAEAFF.

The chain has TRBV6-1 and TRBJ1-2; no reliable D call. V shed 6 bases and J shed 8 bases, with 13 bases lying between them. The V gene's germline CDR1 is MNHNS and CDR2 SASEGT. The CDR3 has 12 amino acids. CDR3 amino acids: CASSEYPHGYTF. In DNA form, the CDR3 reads TGTGCCAGCAGCGAATACCCCCACGGCTACACCTTC.

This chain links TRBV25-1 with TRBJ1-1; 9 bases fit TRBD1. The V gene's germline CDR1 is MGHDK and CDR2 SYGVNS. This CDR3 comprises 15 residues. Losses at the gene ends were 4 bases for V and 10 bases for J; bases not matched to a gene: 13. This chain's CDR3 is CASSVTGGQGGIAFF. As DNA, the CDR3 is TGTGCCAGCAGTGTCACAGGGGGACAGGGAGGTATAGCTTTCTTT.

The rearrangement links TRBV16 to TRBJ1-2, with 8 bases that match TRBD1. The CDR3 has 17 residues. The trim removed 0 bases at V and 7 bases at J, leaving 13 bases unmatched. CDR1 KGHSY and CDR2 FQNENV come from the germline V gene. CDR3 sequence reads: CASSQSGRGRAISGYTF. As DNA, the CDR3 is TGTGCCAGCAGCCAATCGGGCAGGGGGCGCGCGATCTCTGGCTACACCTTC.

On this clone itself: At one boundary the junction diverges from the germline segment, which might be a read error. The CDR3 loop reads CSVDVSGIDSRDF. The CDR3 DNA sequence: TGCAGCGTTGATGTATCGGGTATAGACTCTCGGGACTTC. The gene calls are TRBV29-1 and TRBJ2-5; D is unclear. Germline CDR1 and CDR2: SQVTM and ANQGSEA. This CDR3 is 13 amino acids long.

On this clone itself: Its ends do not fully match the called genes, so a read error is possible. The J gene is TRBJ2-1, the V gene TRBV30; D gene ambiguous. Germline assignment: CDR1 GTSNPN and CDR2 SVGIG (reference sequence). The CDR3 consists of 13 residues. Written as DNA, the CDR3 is TGTGCCTGGAGTATGTACTCCAACAATGAGCAGTTCTTC. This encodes CAWSMYSNNEQFF.